The entry that follows covers one T cell receptor (beta chain) sequence. What it binds is not known. TRB rearrangements spanning V, D and J were amplified using mixed TRB-A/B primers. TCRdb re-derived calls from the multiplex PCR reads in MiXCR, one entry per CDR3 protein. The data show several thousand distinct CDR3 sequences, about two fifths seen once. The sample comes from a study of T cell repertoires in aging, cancer and after chemotherapy. About the research overall: Donor ages fell into six groups from 30 or younger up to 70 or older. Notes on the study in general: In cancer patients, declining TCR diversity with age involved lost richness and lost evenness. Age-matched healthy donors had significantly more diverse, less clonal blood TCR repertoires than untreated cancer patients. Rebound thymic output was suggested by rising median generation probability during chemotherapy in each cancer cohort.

V was clipped by 8 bases and J by 0 bases, with 22 bases between them. From germline, CDR1 is MNHNS and CDR2 SASEGT. This CDR3 region has 18 residues. TCR beta rearrangements were amplified from peripheral blood genomic DNA. What was sequenced was blood. The sequence derives from a human donor in good health. V and J are TRBV6-1 and TRBJ2-2; D is perhaps TRBD1 (6 bases). Here the CDR3 reads CASHFGQRITTNTGELFF. As DNA, the CDR3 is TGTGCCAGCCATTTCGGACAGAGGATCACTACGAACACCGGGGAGCTGTTTTTT.